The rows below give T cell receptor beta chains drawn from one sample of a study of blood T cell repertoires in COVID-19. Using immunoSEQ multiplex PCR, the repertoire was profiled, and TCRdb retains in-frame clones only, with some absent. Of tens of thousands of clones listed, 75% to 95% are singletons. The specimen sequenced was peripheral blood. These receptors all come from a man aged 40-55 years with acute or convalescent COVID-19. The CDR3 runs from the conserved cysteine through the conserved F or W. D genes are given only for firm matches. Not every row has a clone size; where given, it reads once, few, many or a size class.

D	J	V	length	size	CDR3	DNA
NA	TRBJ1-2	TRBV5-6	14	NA	CASSEWTVIYGYTF	TGTGCCAGCAGTGAATGGACAGTCATTTATGGCTACACCTTC
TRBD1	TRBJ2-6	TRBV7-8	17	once	CASSPGQVYSGANVLTF	TGTGCCAGCAGCCCGGGACAGGTCTACTCTGGGGCCAACGTCCTGACTTTC
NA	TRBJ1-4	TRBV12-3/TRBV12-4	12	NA	CASSLERRELFF	TGTGCCAGCAGTTTGGAACGGCGGGAACTGTTTTTT
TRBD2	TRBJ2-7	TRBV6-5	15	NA	CASSALSGGYYEQYF	TGTGCCAGCAGCGCACTAAGCGGGGGGTACTACGAGCAGTACTTC
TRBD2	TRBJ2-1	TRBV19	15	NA	CASSSGTSDYNEQFF	TGTGCCAGTAGTTCCGGGACTAGCGACTACAATGAGCAGTTCTTC
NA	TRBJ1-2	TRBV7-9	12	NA	CASKLDNYGYTF	TGTGCCAGCAAACTAGATAACTATGGCTACACCTTC
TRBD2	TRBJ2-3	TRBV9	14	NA	CASSVLAGTDTQYF	TGTGCCAGCAGCGTACTAGCGGGGACAGATACGCAGTATTTT
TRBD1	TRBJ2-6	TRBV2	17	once	CASRGRQGSSGANVLTF	TGTGCCAGCAGGGGAAGACAGGGTAGCTCTGGGGCCAACGTCCTGACTTTC
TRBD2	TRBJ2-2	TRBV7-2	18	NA	CASSFPGLAVFGTGELFF	TGTGCCAGCAGCTTCCCGGGACTAGCGGTTTTTGGCACCGGGGAGCTGTTTTTT
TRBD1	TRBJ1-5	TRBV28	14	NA	CASSLGTGGQPQHF	TGTGCCAGCAGTTTGGGGACAGGGGGACAGCCCCAGCATTTT
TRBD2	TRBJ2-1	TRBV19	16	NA	CASSGVVAGKYNEQFF	TGTGCCAGTAGTGGGGTCGTAGCGGGAAAATACAATGAGCAGTTCTTC
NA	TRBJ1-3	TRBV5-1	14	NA	CASSLGGFGNTIYF	TGCGCCAGCAGCTTGGGAGGGTTTGGAAACACCATATATTTT
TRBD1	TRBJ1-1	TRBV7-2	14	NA	CASSSPQGTSEAFF	TGTGCCAGCAGCTCCCCACAGGGGACCTCTGAAGCTTTCTTT
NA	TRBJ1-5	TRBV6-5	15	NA	CASTPQGYSNQPQHF	TGTGCCAGCACCCCGCAGGGTTATAGCAATCAGCCCCAGCATTTT
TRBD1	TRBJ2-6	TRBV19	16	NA	CASGNRGSSGANVLTF	TGTGCCAGTGGGAACAGGGGGAGCTCTGGGGCCAACGTCCTGACTTTC
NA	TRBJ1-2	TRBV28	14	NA	CASSLARTSYGYTF	TGTGCCAGCAGTTTAGCCCGGACAAGCTATGGCTACACCTTC
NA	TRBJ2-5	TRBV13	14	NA	CASSFGGSGETQYF	TGTGCCAGCAGCTTCGGGGGTTCGGGAGAGACCCAGTACTTC
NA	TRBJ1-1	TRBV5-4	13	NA	CAAKGGENTEAFF	TGTGCAGCTAAAGGGGGTGAGAACACTGAAGCTTTCTTT
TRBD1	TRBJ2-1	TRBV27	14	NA	CASRIDRGYNEQFF	TGTGCCAGCAGAATCGACAGGGGCTACAATGAGCAGTTCTTC
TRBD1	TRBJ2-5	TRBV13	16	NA	CASSLTTGVVQETQYF	TGTGCCAGCAGCTTAACGACAGGGGTCGTCCAAGAGACCCAGTACTTC
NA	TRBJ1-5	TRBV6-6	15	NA	CASSYVQDSNQPQHF	TGTGCCAGCAGTTACGTGCAGGATAGCAATCAGCCCCAGCATTTT
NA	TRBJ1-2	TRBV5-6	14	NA	CASSPIQVPSGYTF	TGTGCCAGCAGCCCGATACAGGTCCCCTCTGGCTACACCTTC
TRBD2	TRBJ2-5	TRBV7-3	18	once	CASSGLAGASGKGETQYF	TGTGCCAGCAGCGGTTTGGCGGGGGCTAGCGGGAAAGGAGAGACCCAGTACTTC
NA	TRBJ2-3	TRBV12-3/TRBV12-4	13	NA	CASSLRLTDTQYF	TGTGCCAGCAGTTTAAGACTCACAGATACGCAGTATTTT